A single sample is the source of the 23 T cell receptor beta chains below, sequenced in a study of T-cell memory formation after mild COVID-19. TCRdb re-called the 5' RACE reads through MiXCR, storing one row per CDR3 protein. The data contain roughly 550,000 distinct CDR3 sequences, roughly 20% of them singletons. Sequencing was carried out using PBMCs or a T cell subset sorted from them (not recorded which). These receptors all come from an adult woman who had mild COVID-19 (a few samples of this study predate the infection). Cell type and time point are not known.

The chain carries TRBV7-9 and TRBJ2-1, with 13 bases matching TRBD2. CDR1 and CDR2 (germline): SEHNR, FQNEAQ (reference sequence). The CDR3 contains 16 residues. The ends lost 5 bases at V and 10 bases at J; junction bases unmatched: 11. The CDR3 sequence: CASSRLAGGYEKEQFF. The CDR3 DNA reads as TGTGCCAGCAGCCGACTAGCGGGGGGATACGAGAAAGAGCAGTTCTTC.

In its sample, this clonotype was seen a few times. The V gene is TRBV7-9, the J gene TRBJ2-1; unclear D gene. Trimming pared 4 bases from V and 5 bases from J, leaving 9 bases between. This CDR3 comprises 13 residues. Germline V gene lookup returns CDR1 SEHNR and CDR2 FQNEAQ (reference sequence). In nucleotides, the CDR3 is TGTGCCAGCAGCTCTCAGACTCACAATGAGCAGTTCTTC. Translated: CASSSQTHNEQFF.

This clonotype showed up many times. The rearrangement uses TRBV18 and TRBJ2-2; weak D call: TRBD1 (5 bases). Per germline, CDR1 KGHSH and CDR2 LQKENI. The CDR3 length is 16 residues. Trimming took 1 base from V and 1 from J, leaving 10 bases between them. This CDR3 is CASSPLTGVNTGELFF. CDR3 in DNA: TGTGCCAGCTCACCACTTACAGGAGTGAACACCGGGGAGCTGTTTTTT.

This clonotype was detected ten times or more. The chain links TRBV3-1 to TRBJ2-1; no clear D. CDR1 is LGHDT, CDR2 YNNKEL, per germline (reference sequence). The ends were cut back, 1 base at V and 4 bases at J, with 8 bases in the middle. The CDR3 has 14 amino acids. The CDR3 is CASSQGTPYNEQFF. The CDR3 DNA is TGTGCCAGCAGCCAAGGGACCCCGTACAATGAGCAGTTCTTC.

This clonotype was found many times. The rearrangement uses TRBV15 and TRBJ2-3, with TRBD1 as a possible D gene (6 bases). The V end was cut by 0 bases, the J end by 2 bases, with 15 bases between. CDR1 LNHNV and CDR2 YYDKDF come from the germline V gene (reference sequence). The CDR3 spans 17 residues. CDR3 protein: CATSRDRLGASTDTQYF. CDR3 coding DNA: TGTGCCACCAGCAGAGATCGATTGGGGGCCTCCACAGATACGCAGTATTTT.

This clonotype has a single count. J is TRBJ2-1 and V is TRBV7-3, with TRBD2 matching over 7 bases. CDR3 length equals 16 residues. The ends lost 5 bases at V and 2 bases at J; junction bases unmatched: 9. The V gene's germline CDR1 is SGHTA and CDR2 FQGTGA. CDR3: CASSARPSGTYNEQFF. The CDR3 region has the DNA TGTGCCAGCAGCGCAAGACCTAGCGGAACCTACAATGAGCAGTTCTTC.

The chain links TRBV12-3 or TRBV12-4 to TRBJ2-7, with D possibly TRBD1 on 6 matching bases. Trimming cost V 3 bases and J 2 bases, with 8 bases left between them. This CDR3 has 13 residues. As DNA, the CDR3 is TGTGCCAGCAGTTTTACAGGGCCCTACGAGCAGTACTTC. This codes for CASSFTGPYEQYF.

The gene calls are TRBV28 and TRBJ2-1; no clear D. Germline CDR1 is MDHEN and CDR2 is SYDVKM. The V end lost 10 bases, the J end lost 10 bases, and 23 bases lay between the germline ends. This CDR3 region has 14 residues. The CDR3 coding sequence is TGTGCCACCTTCGCCCGGACGCCCTCGAGAGAGCAGTTCTTC. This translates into CATFARTPSREQFF.

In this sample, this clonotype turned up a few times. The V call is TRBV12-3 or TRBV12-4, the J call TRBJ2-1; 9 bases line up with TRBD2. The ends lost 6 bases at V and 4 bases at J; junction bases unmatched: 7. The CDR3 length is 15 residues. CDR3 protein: CASSTGTSTYNEQFF. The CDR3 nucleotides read TGTGCCAGCAGCACAGGGACTAGCACGTACAATGAGCAGTTCTTC.

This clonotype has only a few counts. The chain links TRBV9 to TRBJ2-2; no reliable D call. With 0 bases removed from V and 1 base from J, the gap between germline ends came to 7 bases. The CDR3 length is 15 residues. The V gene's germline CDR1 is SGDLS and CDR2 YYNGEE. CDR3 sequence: CASSVVSQNTGELFF. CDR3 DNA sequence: TGTGCCAGCAGCGTAGTAAGTCAGAACACCGGGGAGCTGTTTTTT.

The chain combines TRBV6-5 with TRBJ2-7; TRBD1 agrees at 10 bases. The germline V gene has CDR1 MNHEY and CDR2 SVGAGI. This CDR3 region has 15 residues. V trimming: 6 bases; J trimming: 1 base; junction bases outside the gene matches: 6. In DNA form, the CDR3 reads TGTGCCAGCAGACCCGACAGGGGGCTTTCCTACGAGCAGTACTTC. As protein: CASRPDRGLSYEQYF.

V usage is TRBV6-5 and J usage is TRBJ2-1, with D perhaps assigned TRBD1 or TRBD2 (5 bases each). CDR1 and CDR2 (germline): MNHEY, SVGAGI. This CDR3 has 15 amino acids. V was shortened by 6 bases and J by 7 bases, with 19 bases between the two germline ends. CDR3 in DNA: TGTGCCAGCAGCAACAGGAGGATGCAGAGAAATGAGCAGTTCTTC. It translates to CASSNRRMQRNEQFF.

This CDR3 is CSARGRGSYNEQFF. The CDR3 region has the DNA TGCAGTGCTAGAGGCCGGGGGTCCTACAATGAGCAGTTCTTC. The gene calls are TRBV20-1 and TRBJ2-1; D perhaps matches TRBD2 (6 bases). Germline V CDR1 and CDR2: DFQATT, SNEGSKA (reference sequence). Trimming removed 1 base at V and 1 base at J, with 8 bases between. This CDR3 spans 14 amino acids.

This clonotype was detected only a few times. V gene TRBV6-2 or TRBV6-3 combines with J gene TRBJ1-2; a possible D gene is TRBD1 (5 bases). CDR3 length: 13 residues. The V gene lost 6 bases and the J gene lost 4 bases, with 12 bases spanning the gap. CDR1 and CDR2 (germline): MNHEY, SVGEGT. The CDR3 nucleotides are TGTGCCAGCAGAGAGGGACGGCTCTATGGCTACACCTTC. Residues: CASREGRLYGYTF.

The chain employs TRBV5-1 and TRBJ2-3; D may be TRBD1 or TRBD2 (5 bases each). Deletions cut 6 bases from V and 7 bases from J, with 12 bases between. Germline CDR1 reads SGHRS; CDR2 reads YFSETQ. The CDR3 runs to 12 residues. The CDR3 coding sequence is TGCGCCAGCACGGACACCGGGAATACGCAGTATTTT. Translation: CASTDTGNTQYF.

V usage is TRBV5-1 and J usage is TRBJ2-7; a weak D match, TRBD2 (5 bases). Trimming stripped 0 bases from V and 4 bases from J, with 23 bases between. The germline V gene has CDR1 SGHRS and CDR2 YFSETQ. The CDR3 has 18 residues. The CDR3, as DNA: TGCGCCAGCAGCTTGGCTTTGAGCGGTAGCGATACCGAATACGAGCAGTACTTC. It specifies CASSLALSGSDTEYEQYF.

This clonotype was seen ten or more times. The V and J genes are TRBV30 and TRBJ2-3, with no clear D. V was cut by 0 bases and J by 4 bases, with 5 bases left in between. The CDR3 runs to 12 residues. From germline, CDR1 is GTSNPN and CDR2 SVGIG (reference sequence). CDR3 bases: TGTGCCTGGAGTGTCAGTTCAGATACGCAGTATTTT. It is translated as CAWSVSSDTQYF.

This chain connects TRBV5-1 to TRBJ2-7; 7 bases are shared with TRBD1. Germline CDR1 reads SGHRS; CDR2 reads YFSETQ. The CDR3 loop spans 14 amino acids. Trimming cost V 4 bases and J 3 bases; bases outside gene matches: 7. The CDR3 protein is CASSLYGTVYEQYF. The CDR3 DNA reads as TGCGCCAGCAGCCTATACGGGACAGTCTACGAGCAGTACTTC. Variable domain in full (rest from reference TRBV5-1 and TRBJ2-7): KAGVTQTPRYLIKTRGQQVTLSCSPISGHRSVSWYQQTPGQGLQFLFEYFSETQRNKGNFPGRFSGRQFSNSRSEMNVSTLELGDSALYLCASSLYGTVYEQYFGPGTRLTVT.

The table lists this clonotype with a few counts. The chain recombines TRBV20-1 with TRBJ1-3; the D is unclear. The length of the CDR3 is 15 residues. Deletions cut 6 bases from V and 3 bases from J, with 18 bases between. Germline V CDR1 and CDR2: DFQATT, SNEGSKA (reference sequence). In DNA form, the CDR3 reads TGCAGTGCCGAACTAAAAGGGAGAGGTGGAAACACCATATATTTT. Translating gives CSAELKGRGGNTIYF.

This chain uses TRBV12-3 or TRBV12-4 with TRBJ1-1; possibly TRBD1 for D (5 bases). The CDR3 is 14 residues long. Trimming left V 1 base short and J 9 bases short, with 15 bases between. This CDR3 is CASSLGDPGAKAFF. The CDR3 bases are TGTGCCAGCAGTTTAGGGGACCCCGGGGCAAAAGCTTTCTTT.

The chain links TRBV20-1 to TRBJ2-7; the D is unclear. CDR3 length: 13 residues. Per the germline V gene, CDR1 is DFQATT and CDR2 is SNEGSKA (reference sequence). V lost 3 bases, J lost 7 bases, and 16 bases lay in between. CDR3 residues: CSASIPTAQEQYF. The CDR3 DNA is TGCAGTGCTAGTATTCCGACGGCGCAGGAGCAGTACTTC.

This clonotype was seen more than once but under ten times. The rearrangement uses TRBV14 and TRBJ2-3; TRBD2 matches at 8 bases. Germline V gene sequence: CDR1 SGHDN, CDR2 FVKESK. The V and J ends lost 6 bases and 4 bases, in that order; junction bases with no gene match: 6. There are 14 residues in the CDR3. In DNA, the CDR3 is TGTGCCAGCAGGGCAAGCGGGGGACCAGATACGCAGTATTTT. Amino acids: CASRASGGPDTQYF.

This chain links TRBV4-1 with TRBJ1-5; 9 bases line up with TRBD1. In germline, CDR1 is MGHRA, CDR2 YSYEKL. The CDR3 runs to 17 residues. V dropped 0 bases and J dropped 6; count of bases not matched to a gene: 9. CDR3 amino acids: CASSQDSVRTGVQPQHF. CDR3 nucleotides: TGCGCCAGCAGCCAAGATTCCGTCCGGACAGGGGTTCAGCCCCAGCATTTT.